One sample yielded the 30 T cell receptor beta chains listed below, sequenced in a study of cytomegalovirus exposure and HLA in healthy donors (TCRdb year 2017). The method behind the library was the immunoSEQ multiplex PCR assay. A mixture of 60 forward primers for TCR Vbeta segments and 13 reverse primers for TCR Jbeta segments was used in the multiplex PCR. The immuneACCESS repertoire file appears here via TCRdb, limited to in-frame rearrangements. These files lack a portion of the clones; in checked studies, under half of the deficit traces to unresolved V genes, and the cause of the others is not known. The sample yields about 76,000 clones; about 75% were counted once. The ten largest make up approximately 4.4% of the sample. Input material: PBMCs. Receptor source: a man in his sixties in good health and CMV-seropositive.

The rearrangement joins TRBV2 to TRBJ1-4; the match to TRBD1 covers 7 bases. CDR3 length: 16 amino acids. The trim removed 1 base at V and 3 bases at J, leaving 5 bases unmatched. The V gene's germline CDR1 is SNHLY and CDR2 FYNNEI. CDR3 bases: TGTGCCAGCAGTGAAGAGGGGGCGCGGGCTAATGAAAAACTGTTTTTT. This encodes CASSEEGARANEKLFF.

This clone showed up just once. The junction does not match germline at one end; this may be a read error. The chain links TRBV6-5 to TRBJ1-1, with D unresolved. Germline loops: CDR1 MNHEY, CDR2 SVGAGI. There are 11 residues in the CDR3. The CDR3 reads CVSSLETEAFF. The CDR3 DNA sequence: TGTGTCAGCAGTTTGGAGACTGAAGCTTTCTTT.

The chain links TRBV18 to TRBJ2-4, with D unresolved. Trimming left V 3 bases short and J 0 bases short, with 6 bases between. This CDR3 comprises 14 residues. The germline V gene encodes CDR1 KGHSH and CDR2 LQKENI. The CDR3 bases are TGTGCCAGCTCACCCTCTCTAGCCAAAAACATTCAGTACTTC. This sequence encodes CASSPSLAKNIQYF.

The chain recombines TRBV5-5 with TRBJ1-3; D perhaps matches TRBD1 (6 bases). The CDR3 has 16 residues. Germline V lookup: CDR1 SGHKS, CDR2 YYEKEE (reference sequence). Trimming took 0 bases from V and 2 from J, leaving 12 bases between them. Here the CDR3 DNA reads TGTGCCAGCAGCTTGGCCGAAGGACAGACTGGAAACACCATATATTTT. It is translated as CASSLAEGQTGNTIYF.

V gene TRBV28 combines with J gene TRBJ1-2; TRBD1 is a possible D gene (6 bases). The CDR3 sequence is 14 residues long. Per germline, CDR1 MDHEN and CDR2 SYDVKM. With 3 bases removed from V and 7 bases from J, the gap between germline ends came to 15 bases. The CDR3 DNA follows: TGTGCCAGCAGTTTTACAGGGCTTAGGTGTGGCTACACCTTC. Amino acids: CASSFTGLRCGYTF.

This chain connects TRBV30 to TRBJ1-1; tentative D call: TRBD1 (5 bases). V lost 3 bases, J lost 1 base, and 9 bases lay in between. Germline-derived CDR1 and CDR2 are GTSNPN and SVGIG (reference sequence). The CDR3 is 13 residues long. The CDR3 is CAWRTRGNTEAFF. The CDR3 bases are TGTGCCTGGAGAACAAGGGGGAACACTGAAGCTTTCTTT. The full variable domain, with the rest looked up from reference TRBV30 and TRBJ1-1, is SQTIHQWPATLVQPVGSPLSLECTVEGTSNPNLYWYRQAAGRGLQLLFYSVGIGQISSEVPQNLSASRPQDRQFILSSKKLLLSDSGFYLCAWRTRGNTEAFFGQGTRLTVV.

The rearrangement uses TRBV11-3 and TRBJ2-5; D is possibly TRBD2 (5 bases). Germline loops: CDR1 SGHNT, CDR2 YENEEA. This CDR3 is built from 12 residues. V lost 4 bases, J lost 5 bases, and 8 bases lay in between. CDR3: CASSSSGETQYF. The DNA for the CDR3 is TGTGCCAGCAGCTCTTCGGGGGAGACCCAGTACTTC. Full variable domain (remainder filled in from reference TRBV11-3 and TRBJ2-5): EAGVVQSPRYKIIEKKQPVAFWCNPISGHNTLYWYLQNLGQGPELLIRYENEEAVDDSQLPKDRFSAERLKGVDSTLKIQPAELGDSAVYLCASSSSGETQYFGPGTRLLVL.

The chain employs TRBV18 and TRBJ1-3; D is possibly TRBD1 (6 bases). Germline loops: CDR1 KGHSH, CDR2 LQKENI. CDR3 size: 14 residues. The V gene lost 4 bases and the J gene lost 2 bases, with 9 bases spanning the gap. Here the CDR3 reads CASSQAGAGNTIYF. In DNA, the CDR3 is TGTGCCAGCTCACAGGCAGGGGCTGGAAACACCATATATTTT.

The chain is built from TRBV6-1 and TRBJ2-5; 11 bases are shared with TRBD2. Trimming removed 4 bases from V and 5 bases from J; junction bases left unmatched: 3. The CDR3 is made up of 14 amino acids. Germline CDR1 and CDR2: MNHNS and SASEGT. This CDR3 reads CASSGVAGGETQYF. In DNA form, the CDR3 reads TGTGCCAGCAGTGGGGTAGCGGGAGGGGAGACCCAGTACTTC.

The chain links TRBV27 to TRBJ2-1; TRBD2 matches 9 bases. The CDR3 covers 17 residues. The germline CDR1 and CDR2 sequences are MNHEY and SMNVEV (reference sequence). V was pared by 7 bases and J by 2 bases, with 12 bases of the junction left unmatched. This CDR3 is CASKRVVGGGAYNEQFF. The CDR3 region has the DNA TGTGCCAGCAAACGAGTAGTGGGCGGGGGGGCCTACAATGAGCAGTTCTTC.

The V and J genes are TRBV19 and TRBJ2-3; 8 positions match TRBD2. This CDR3 has 16 amino acids. Germline CDR1 is LNHDA and CDR2 is SQIVND (reference sequence). Trimming took 5 bases from V and 3 from J; bases not matched to a gene: 10. The CDR3 nucleotides are TGTGCCAGTAGTCCCCCCGGACTAGCAGGAACAGATACGCAGTATTTT. Protein sequence: CASSPPGLAGTDTQYF.

The CDR3 is CAREPRTSGGNEQFF. CDR3 in DNA: TGCGCCAGGGAGCCTCGGACTAGCGGGGGGAATGAGCAGTTCTTC. This chain joins TRBV10-2 and TRBJ2-1; TRBD2 agrees at 14 bases. The germline gives CDR1 WSHSY, CDR2 SAAADI. J was trimmed by 7 bases and V by 9 bases; bases with no gene match: 8. The CDR3 runs 15 residues.

For the CDR3, the DNA is TGTGCCAGCAGCCTACTAGCGGGAGTTGGTGAGCAGTTCTTC. Its translation is CASSLLAGVGEQFF. J is TRBJ2-1 and V is TRBV11-2; 11 nucleotides line up with TRBD2. CDR3 size: 14 residues. Trimming took 5 bases from V and 9 from J; bases not matched to a gene: 6. Germline CDR1 reads SGHAT; CDR2 reads FQNNGV. Full variable domain (rest looked up from reference TRBV11-2 and TRBJ2-1): EAGVAQSPRYKIIEKRQSVAFWCNPISGHATLYWYQQILGQGPKLLIQFQNNGVVDDSQLPKDRFSAERLKGVDSTLKIQPAKLEDSAVYLCASSLLAGVGEQFFGPGTRLTVL.

A remark on this clone: Other DNA sequences from this sample encode an identical CDR3 as well. The chain is built from TRBV5-1 and TRBJ1-5; 7 bases are a match to TRBD1. Trimming cost V 4 bases and J 1 base; bases outside gene matches: 5. This CDR3 spans 15 amino acids. Germline V lookup: CDR1 SGHRS, CDR2 YFSETQ. The CDR3 here is CASSPKGGSNQPQHF. The CDR3 coding sequence is TGCGCCAGCAGCCCGAAAGGGGGCAGCAATCAGCCCCAGCATTTT.

V gene TRBV28 combines with J gene TRBJ1-2; possibly TRBD1 for D (5 bases). Germline V CDR1 and CDR2: MDHEN, SYDVKM. The V gene lost 2 bases and the J gene lost 8 bases, with 9 bases spanning the gap. This CDR3 region has 12 residues. This CDR3 is CASSLGGRGYTF. In DNA form, the CDR3 reads TGTGCCAGCAGTTTAGGGGGGAGGGGCTACACCTTC.

J is TRBJ2-2 and V is TRBV11-3; 7 bases line up with TRBD2. The CDR3 has 16 amino acids. V lost 1 base, J lost 3 bases, and 5 bases stayed unmatched. From germline, CDR1 is SGHNT and CDR2 YENEEA. CDR3 sequence: CASSLVRGKDTGELFF. The CDR3 DNA is TGTGCCAGCAGCTTAGTGCGGGGGAAGGACACCGGGGAGCTGTTTTTT.

This chain connects TRBV5-4 to TRBJ2-1, with D unresolved. This CDR3 contains 15 residues. The germline V gene encodes CDR1 SGHNT and CDR2 YYREEE (reference sequence). V lost 5 bases to trimming and J lost 0 bases, with 12 bases between them. CDR3 bases: TGTGCCAGCAGTTCTACTTCAAGCTCCTACAATGAGCAGTTCTTC. Residues: CASSSTSSSYNEQFF.

The chain carries TRBV2 and TRBJ2-5; 8 bases are shared with TRBD1. The CDR3 is made up of 16 amino acids. Trimming at V came to 4 bases and at J to 0 bases, leaving 7 bases not matched to a gene. The V gene's germline CDR1 is SNHLY and CDR2 FYNNEI. CDR3 nucleotides: TGTGCCAGCAGTGCAACGGACAGGGTGTACCAAGAGACCCAGTACTTC. Amino acid sequence: CASSATDRVYQETQYF.

This chain links TRBV6-6 with TRBJ1-2; 7 bases fit TRBD1. Germline-derived CDR1 and CDR2 are MNHNY and SVGAGI (reference sequence). Trimming cost V 5 bases and J 8 bases; bases outside gene matches: 8. The CDR3 extends over 13 amino acids. The CDR3 coding sequence is TGTGCCAGCAGTATCGACAGGGTCGGAGGCTACACCTTC. Translating it yields CASSIDRVGGYTF.

There are a few counts of this clone. This chain links TRBV9 with TRBJ2-2, with a tentative D call TRBD2 (6 bases). The germline V and J ends were trimmed by 4 bases and 3 bases, with 16 bases remaining between them. The CDR3 is 16 amino acids. CDR1 is SGDLS and CDR2 is YYNGEE in the germline V gene. The CDR3 sequence is CASSSPGGVDTGELFF. The CDR3 region has the DNA TGTGCCAGCAGCTCCCCCGGCGGGGTTGACACCGGGGAGCTGTTTTTT.

In nucleotides, the CDR3 is TGCGCCAGCAGCTCCGACGGGACACACCTACGAAAGCAGTACTTC. This codes for CASSSDGTHLRKQYF. The rearrangement links TRBV5-1 to TRBJ2-7, with a tentative D call TRBD1 (6 bases). The CDR3 covers 15 residues. V gave up 3 bases and J gave up 8 bases, with 21 bases separating them. Germline V gives CDR1 SGHRS, CDR2 YFSETQ.

The chain links TRBV28 to TRBJ2-4; D might be TRBD2 (5 bases). V lost 11 bases and J lost 9, with 23 bases in between. Germline values: CDR1 MDHEN, CDR2 SYDVKM. The length of the CDR3 is 14 residues. CDR3 in DNA: TGTGCCTGCTCTCCTCTTCCAGATCGGGGCATTCAGTACTTC. It encodes CACSPLPDRGIQYF.

This clone came up once. The chain carries TRBV2 and TRBJ2-1; perhaps TRBD1 as D (6 bases). The CDR3 extends over 11 amino acids. V gave up 2 bases and J gave up 11 bases, with 7 bases separating them. Germline CDR1 and CDR2: SNHLY and FYNNEI. The CDR3 DNA is TGTGCCAGCAGTGAAACAGGGCAGCAGTTCTTC. Translated, it gives CASSETGQQFF.

This clone turned up a few times. The chain combines TRBV6-5 with TRBJ2-7; a weak D match, TRBD1 (5 bases). The length of the CDR3 is 13 residues. Germline loops: CDR1 MNHEY, CDR2 SVGAGI. V was pared by 2 bases and J by 2 bases, with 7 bases between. The CDR3 nucleotides are TGTGCCAGCAGTTACCAGGGCACCTACGAGCAGTACTTC. This gives the protein CASSYQGTYEQYF.

The table lists this clone with a few counts. The chain links TRBV28 to TRBJ2-5; TRBD2 aligns across 10 bases. V gave up 10 bases and J gave up 7 bases; unmatched junction bases: 12. Germline CDR1 reads MDHEN; CDR2 reads SYDVKM. This CDR3 has 14 residues. CDR3 amino acids: CATMVSGTSVTQYF. CDR3 in DNA: TGTGCCACCATGGTCTCCGGGACTAGCGTGACCCAGTACTTC.

This chain joins TRBV10-1 and TRBJ2-1; possible D gene TRBD2, 5 bases. The germline V and J ends were trimmed by 8 bases and 0 bases, with 11 bases remaining between them. The CDR3 consists of 14 residues. CDR1 is WNHNN, CDR2 SYGVQD, per germline (reference sequence). CDR3: CASGRGISYNEQFF. The CDR3 DNA is TGCGCCAGCGGACGGGGAATCTCCTACAATGAGCAGTTCTTC.

This rearrangement joins TRBV9 to TRBJ2-1, with 8 bases matching TRBD2. J lost 4 bases, V lost 3 bases, and 12 bases had no gene match. Germline-derived CDR1 and CDR2 are SGDLS and YYNGEE. There are 17 residues in the CDR3. In DNA form, the CDR3 reads TGTGCCAGCAGCGCGGGCGGGAGGTCCCCCACTTACAATGAGCAGTTCTTC. Translating it yields CASSAGGRSPTYNEQFF.

As for this clone: The junction differs from germline at one of its ends, possibly a read error. This rearrangement joins TRBV6-1 to TRBJ2-1, with TRBD1 matching over 7 bases. The germline V gene encodes CDR1 MNHNS and CDR2 SASEGT. This CDR3 region has 14 residues. CDR3 sequence (DNA): TGTGCCGTACTTCGGGACAGACGATGGATTGAGCGGTTCTTC. It specifies CAVLRDRRWIERFF.

The chain is built from TRBV9 and TRBJ2-4, with D perhaps matching TRBD2 (5 bases). Trimming removed 5 bases at V and 2 bases at J, with 11 bases between. This CDR3 comprises 14 residues. Germline CDR1 SGDLS, CDR2 YYNGEE. CDR3 DNA: TGTGCCAGCAGACCGCGGGTACCCAAAAACATTCAGTACTTC. Translation: CASRPRVPKNIQYF.

V gene TRBV19 combines with J gene TRBJ2-7; the match to TRBD1 covers 9 bases. There are 13 residues in the CDR3. V lost 6 bases to trimming and J lost 2 bases; unmatched junction nucleotides: 2. Germline CDR1 and CDR2: LNHDA and SQIVND (reference sequence). The CDR3 coding sequence is TGTGCCAGTAGGAGACAGGGGGCCTACGAGCAGTACTTC. Protein: CASRRQGAYEQYF.